This TCR beta chain was recorded in a study of tumor-infiltrating lymphocytes in oesophageal squamous cell carcinoma. TCRdb reprocessed the PCR reads with MiXCR, giving one entry per CDR3 protein. The profile covers about 11,000 distinct CDR3 sequences, with roughly 54% appearing a single time and more than 20% taken by the ten largest. From germline, CDR1 is MNHEY and CDR2 SVGAGI. CDR3 length: 14 amino acids. V lost 7 bases, J lost 5 bases, and 5 bases stayed unmatched. V and J are TRBV6-5 and TRBJ2-1, with 10 bases fitting TRBD1. Sequenced input: esophageal tumor tissue. The sequence came from a male donor with esophageal squamous cell carcinoma. CDR3 residues: CASTRDRGNNEQFF. The DNA of the CDR3 is TGTGCCAGCACCCGGGACAGGGGAAACAATGAGCAGTTCTTC.